This section outlines one TCR beta chain sequence together with its context. The antigen remains unidentified. Clones were read by immunoSEQ multiplex PCR, and TCRdb kept only the in-frame ones, dropping some. Of some 130,000 clones listed, roughly 95% are singletons. The CDR3 extends over 17 amino acids. Germline CDR1 reads SGHTA; CDR2 reads FQGNSA. With V trimmed by 5 bases and J by 0 bases, 10 bases remained unmatched. The entry originates in a study of graft-versus-host responses after intestinal transplantation. As for the study in general: Recipients got multivisceral, liver-intestinal, or isolated intestinal transplants. Anti-thymocyte globulin was used for induction in all recipients, who then took tacrolimus and steroids for 3 to 4 years. Study results and caveats: Researchers found peak circulating GvH clone levels linked to early post-transplant HvG declines. Allografts from individuals with graft-donor T cell macrochimerism displayed high graft-versus-host to host-versus-graft clonal ratios.

The genes are TRBV7-2 and TRBJ2-1, with 7 bases fitting TRBD2. Here the sequenced sample was unstimulated CD8+ T cells sorted from spleen or lymph node cells, taken before intestinal transplant. This clonotype was obtained from a human donor who received an intestinal transplant. This CDR3 is CASSQIASGRSYNEQFF. DNA of the CDR3: TGTGCCAGCAGCCAAATAGCTAGCGGTCGCTCCTACAATGAGCAGTTCTTC.